The 28 T cell receptor beta chains presented below share a single source sample, sequenced in a study of OX40 agonist ivuxolimab in advanced cancers. Generated by immunoSEQ multiplex PCR, the TCRdb table keeps only in-frame clones and is missing some. The sample has approximately 17,000 clones, approximately 83% seen once. The sample consisted of CD4+ or CD8+ T cells sorted from blood, taken in a trial of the OX40 agonist ivuxolimab. These receptors came from an adult with an advanced solid tumor such as melanoma, head and neck, liver or kidney cancer.

This sequence joins TRBV11-2 and TRBJ1-1, with TRBD1 matching over 9 bases. Germline V gene sequence: CDR1 SGHAT, CDR2 FQNNGV. V shed 4 bases and J 3 bases; nucleotides not matched to a gene: 6. The CDR3 sequence is 15 residues long. CDR3 loop: CASSSLGQGYTEAFF. CDR3 coding DNA: TGTGCCAGCAGCTCTTTGGGACAGGGATACACTGAAGCTTTCTTT.

The genes are TRBV5-1 and TRBJ2-5; D is possibly TRBD1 or TRBD2 (5 bases each). CDR3 length: 16 amino acids. Germline V CDR1 and CDR2: SGHRS, YFSETQ. V was pared by 3 bases and J by 2 bases, with 17 bases between. The CDR3 reads CASSYDPGTVQETQYF. In nucleotides, the CDR3 is TGCGCCAGCAGCTATGATCCCGGGACGGTTCAAGAGACCCAGTACTTC.

The rearrangement links TRBV6-5 to TRBJ1-2, with 8 bases identical to TRBD1. This CDR3 region has 16 residues. The junction had 7 bases not matched to a gene; V was cut back by 0 bases and J by 4 bases. Germline CDR1 MNHEY, CDR2 SVGAGI. The CDR3 DNA follows: TGTGCCAGCAGTTACTCCTCCAGGACAGGGCTCTATGGCTACACCTTC. Translated: CASSYSSRTGLYGYTF.

V and J are TRBV6-5 and TRBJ1-1; the D is unclear. The germline V gene encodes CDR1 MNHEY and CDR2 SVGAGI. With 6 bases removed from V and 0 bases from J, the gap between germline ends came to 2 bases. The CDR3 spans 11 residues. CDR3 coding DNA: TGTGCCAGCAGAGTGAACACTGAAGCTTTCTTT. It yields the protein CASRVNTEAFF.

The chain joins TRBV7-3 to TRBJ2-1; 7 bases are shared with TRBD1. V was clipped by 3 bases and J by 5 bases; unmatched bases: 4. Germline CDR1 is SGHTA and CDR2 is FQGTGA. This CDR3 comprises 14 residues. CDR3: CASSFLGTDNEQFF. The CDR3 coding sequence is TGTGCCAGCAGCTTTTTAGGGACAGACAATGAGCAGTTCTTC.

The rearrangement uses TRBV15 and TRBJ1-3, with D perhaps TRBD1 (5 bases). V shed 8 bases and J shed 0 bases, with 17 bases lying between them. Germline lookup yields CDR1 LNHNV and CDR2 YYDKDF (reference sequence). This CDR3 has 16 residues. The CDR3 here is CATAPTPGNSGNTIYF. The CDR3 DNA sequence: TGTGCCACCGCCCCCACGCCAGGGAACTCTGGAAACACCATATATTTT.

The chain recombines TRBV2 with TRBJ1-2, with 7 nucleotides matching TRBD1. CDR3 length: 17 residues. J was trimmed by 6 bases and V by 1 base; bases with no gene match: 14. Germline assignment: CDR1 SNHLY and CDR2 FYNNEI. The CDR3 nucleotides are TGTGCCAGCAGTGAAGACAGGGGTCTTCCGGCTATGGATGGCTACACCTTC. It translates to CASSEDRGLPAMDGYTF.

This chain joins TRBV9 and TRBJ1-1; D is perhaps TRBD1 (6 bases). Trimming left V 3 bases short and J 11 bases short, with 11 bases between. Germline-derived CDR1 and CDR2 are SGDLS and YYNGEE. The CDR3 length is 11 residues. CDR3 protein: CASSAGGHAFF. DNA of the CDR3: TGTGCCAGCAGCGCCGGGGGCCACGCTTTCTTT. The entire variable domain, with the rest obtained from reference TRBV9 and TRBJ1-1, is as follows: DSGVTQTPKHLITATGQRVTLRCSPRSGDLSVYWYQQSLDQGLQFLIQYYNGEERAKGNILERFSAQQFPDLHSELNLSSLELGDSALYFCASSAGGHAFFGQGTRLTVV.

This clone has only one observation. This chain joins TRBV9 and TRBJ1-5; 8 bases map to TRBD1. CDR3 length: 16 amino acids. V lost 3 bases, J lost 1 base, and 6 bases stayed unmatched. CDR1 and CDR2 (germline): SGDLS, YYNGEE. The CDR3 here is CASSEGQDSSNQPQHF. The CDR3 DNA sequence: TGTGCCAGCAGCGAGGGACAGGATAGCAGCAATCAGCCCCAGCATTTT.

This clone was seen only once. This sequence joins TRBV7-2 and TRBJ2-1; 12 positions match TRBD2. This CDR3 has 13 amino acids. V gave up 6 bases and J gave up 10 bases; unmatched junction bases: 4. Germline CDR1 and CDR2: SGHTA and FQGNSA. The CDR3: CASSSSGGAEQFF. In DNA form, the CDR3 reads TGTGCCAGCAGTTCTAGCGGGGGGGCCGAGCAGTTCTTC.

This clone was picked up a small number of times. The CDR3: CASSREKLSQETQYF. In DNA form, the CDR3 reads TGTGCCAGCAGTCGTGAAAAGCTTAGTCAAGAGACCCAGTACTTC. This rearrangement joins TRBV28 to TRBJ2-5; the D is unclear. This CDR3 has 15 residues. The germline V gene has CDR1 MDHEN and CDR2 SYDVKM. V was trimmed by 5 bases and J by 2 bases, leaving 15 bases between them.

This chain uses TRBV15 with TRBJ2-2; 8 bases agree with TRBD1. The length of the CDR3 is 16 residues. Germline V lookup: CDR1 LNHNV, CDR2 YYDKDF (reference sequence). The trim removed 9 bases at V and 5 bases at J, leaving 14 bases unmatched. The chain's CDR3 is CATDRPGQGLTGELFF. CDR3 DNA: TGTGCCACAGACCGACCCGGACAGGGTCTAACCGGGGAGCTGTTTTTT.

The chain is built from TRBV7-3 and TRBJ2-3; D tentatively fits TRBD1 or TRBD2 (6 bases each). CDR1 SGHTA and CDR2 FQGTGA come from the germline V gene. The length of the CDR3 is 15 residues. V dropped 2 bases and J dropped 5 bases, with 14 bases sitting between them. The CDR3 bases are TGTGCCAGCAGCTTACTCGGGGGCGCGGTAGATACGCAGTATTTT. Its translation is CASSLLGGAVDTQYF.

The chain has TRBV6-1 and TRBJ1-1; D unclear. V lost 6 bases and J 3 bases, leaving 11 bases between the germline ends. This CDR3 region has 13 residues. Germline CDR1 reads MNHNS; CDR2 reads SASEGT. CDR3 protein: CASSPTADTEAFF. CDR3 DNA sequence: TGTGCCAGCAGCCCTACGGCAGACACTGAAGCTTTCTTT.

CDR3 bases: TGTGCCAGCTCCCCTGGTGGTGGGGGCGAAAAACTGTTTTTT. Translated: CASSPGGGGEKLFF. The gene calls are TRBV18 and TRBJ1-4, with D possibly TRBD1 on 6 matching bases. The CDR3 extends over 14 amino acids. Trimming took 6 bases from V and 8 from J, leaving 16 bases between them. Germline CDR1 reads KGHSH; CDR2 reads LQKENI.

The rearrangement uses TRBV18 and TRBJ1-1, with D possibly matching TRBD1 (6 bases). There are 15 residues in the CDR3. The V end was cut by 3 bases, the J end by 3 bases, with 14 bases between. Per germline, CDR1 KGHSH and CDR2 LQKENI. CDR3 region: CASSPGGARDTEAFF. CDR3 nucleotide sequence: TGTGCCAGCTCACCGGGGGGGGCGCGGGACACTGAAGCTTTCTTT.

The V call is TRBV7-9, the J call TRBJ2-3, with D uncertain. The ends were cut back, 8 bases at V and 2 bases at J, with 14 bases in the middle. The germline V gene has CDR1 SEHNR and CDR2 FQNEAQ (reference sequence). CDR3 length equals 14 residues. The chain's CDR3 is CASHGGRSTDTQYF. Written as DNA, the CDR3 is TGTGCCAGCCACGGTGGGCGTTCCACAGATACGCAGTATTTT.

This sequence joins TRBV5-1 and TRBJ2-1; a possible D gene is TRBD1 (5 bases). Trimming pared 4 bases from V and 4 bases from J, leaving 15 bases between. The CDR3 contains 15 residues. Germline V gene sequence: CDR1 SGHRS, CDR2 YFSETQ. This CDR3 reads CASSLTDPPYNEQFF. DNA of the CDR3: TGCGCCAGCAGCCTGACAGACCCACCTTACAATGAGCAGTTCTTC.

This clone was detected only once. V gene TRBV7-2 combines with J gene TRBJ1-2, with a weak D call TRBD1 (6 bases). CDR3 length: 15 residues. The germline CDR1 and CDR2 sequences are SGHTA and FQGNSA. Trimming pared 2 bases from V and 2 bases from J, leaving 12 bases between. CDR3: CASSLNTGPNYGYTF. The CDR3 DNA reads TGTGCCAGCAGCTTAAACACAGGGCCAAACTATGGCTACACCTTC.

The chain links TRBV4-3 to TRBJ1-3; TRBD1 agrees at 7 bases. With V trimmed by 0 bases and J by 0 bases, 8 bases remained unmatched. CDR3 length: 18 residues. Per germline, CDR1 LGHNA and CDR2 YSLEER. This CDR3 reads CASSQDIRQGFSGNTIYF. As DNA, the CDR3 is TGCGCCAGCAGCCAAGATATTAGACAGGGATTCTCTGGAAACACCATATATTTT.

V is TRBV6-6 and J is TRBJ2-1; no firm D call. The CDR3 totals 14 residues. Germline lookup yields CDR1 MNHNY and CDR2 SVGAGI (reference sequence). Trimming cost V 0 bases and J 3 bases, with 6 bases left between them. The CDR3 sequence: CASSYSSSYNEQFF. The CDR3 DNA reads TGTGCCAGCAGTTACTCGTCCAGCTACAATGAGCAGTTCTTC.

This clone was seen a handful of times. V usage is TRBV6-1 and J usage is TRBJ2-1, with 12 bases matching TRBD2. The CDR3 totals 17 residues. CDR1 and CDR2 (germline): MNHNS, SASEGT. Unmatched junction bases numbered 4, after V lost 4 bases and J lost 0 bases. CDR3 protein: CASSGLAGGSSYNEQFF. CDR3 DNA: TGTGCCAGCAGTGGGCTAGCGGGGGGGAGCTCCTACAATGAGCAGTTCTTC.

This rearrangement joins TRBV28 to TRBJ1-2; the match to TRBD1 covers 11 bases. From germline, CDR1 is MDHEN and CDR2 SYDVKM. This CDR3 is 17 amino acids long. V shed 6 bases, J shed 2 bases, and the junction held 11 bases outside the gene matches. Here the CDR3 DNA reads TGTGCCAGCAGACACATCCGGGACAGGGGGACCAACTATGGCTACACCTTC. This sequence encodes CASRHIRDRGTNYGYTF.

This clone has only a few counts. This chain joins TRBV19 and TRBJ2-7; D is ambiguous. The germline V gene has CDR1 LNHDA and CDR2 SQIVND (reference sequence). Trimming took off 6 bases at V and 2 bases at J, with 14 bases between the two ends. The CDR3 covers 14 residues. CDR3 coding DNA: TGTGCCAGTAGCCTCACACTCTATACCTACGAGCAGTACTTC. Encoded protein: CASSLTLYTYEQYF.

In DNA, the CDR3 is TGTGCCTGGAGTGAGGGCTCGGGAGGAAACACCATATATTTT. Its protein product is CAWSEGSGGNTIYF. The chain is built from TRBV30 and TRBJ1-3; unclear D gene. Deletions cut 1 base from V and 4 bases from J, with 11 bases between. This CDR3 region has 14 residues. Germline V gene sequence: CDR1 GTSNPN, CDR2 SVGIG (reference sequence).

The gene calls are TRBV27 and TRBJ1-6, with D maybe TRBD1 (5 bases). CDR1 and CDR2 (germline): MNHEY, SMNVEV (reference sequence). This CDR3 is built from 13 residues. The ends were cut back, 6 bases at V and 7 bases at J, with 10 bases in the middle. The CDR3 region is CASRTGYNSPLHF. CDR3 DNA: TGTGCCAGCAGAACAGGATACAATTCACCCCTCCACTTT.

The chain has TRBV9 and TRBJ2-7, with TRBD1 matching over 9 bases. The germline V gene encodes CDR1 SGDLS and CDR2 YYNGEE. V lost 3 bases, J lost 4 bases, and 5 bases stayed unmatched. The CDR3 runs to 14 residues. The CDR3 DNA follows: TGTGCCAGCAGCGCGTTAGACAGGGGGTACGAGCAGTACTTC. It encodes CASSALDRGYEQYF.

This clone was detected only once. The V and J genes are TRBV7-8 and TRBJ1-1; D unclear. In germline, CDR1 is SGHVS, CDR2 FQNEAQ. V was shortened by 0 bases and J by 8 bases, with 10 bases between the two germline ends. The CDR3 runs to 13 residues. CDR3 sequence: CASSLALWVEAFF. The DNA of the CDR3 is TGTGCCAGCAGCTTAGCCCTTTGGGTGGAAGCTTTCTTT.